This paragraph reports one T cell receptor (beta chain). In the same sample, other DNA sequences code for this CDR3. Trimming removed 4 bases at V and 0 bases at J, with 7 bases between. CDR3 length equals 13 residues. Germline V lookup: CDR1 KGHSH, CDR2 LQKENI. Method: immunoSEQ multiplex PCR; TCRdb's copy keeps in-frame clones and lacks some. The sample holds tens of thousands of clones; around 87% are singletons and the top ten take 3.5% to 5%. This specimen comes from a study of OX40 agonist ivuxolimab in advanced cancers. The sequence was obtained from an adult with an advanced solid tumor such as melanoma, head and neck, liver or kidney cancer. The specimen was CD4+ or CD8+ T cells sorted from blood, collected in a trial of the OX40 agonist ivuxolimab. The rearrangement uses TRBV18 and TRBJ2-7; possible D gene TRBD1, 6 bases. The CDR3 nucleotides read TGTGCCAGCTCACGGGACACCTCCTACGAGCAGTACTTC. Its translation: CASSRDTSYEQYF.